This passage covers 18 T cell receptor beta chains from one sample sequenced in a study of cytomegalovirus exposure and HLA in healthy donors. The PCR contained 60 Vbeta and 13 Jbeta primers. The data were produced by immunoSEQ multiplex PCR, yet TCRdb's version contains in-frame clones alone and is incomplete. The sample consists of roughly 80,000 clones, around 62% of them appearing once. Sequencing was performed on PBMCs. These receptors all come from a male donor in good health and CMV-seropositive.

J is TRBJ1-2 and V is TRBV28; D is undetermined. Per germline, CDR1 MDHEN and CDR2 SYDVKM. With 10 bases removed from V and 4 bases from J, the gap between germline ends came to 13 bases. The CDR3 totals 12 residues. The CDR3 loop reads CAISRAGYGYTF. CDR3 DNA sequence: TGTGCCATTTCGCGGGCCGGCTATGGCTACACCTTC.

This clone was found a few times. The chain links TRBV29-1 to TRBJ2-7; a possible D gene is TRBD1 (5 bases). Germline loops: CDR1 SQVTM, CDR2 ANQGSEA. Trimming pared 4 bases from V and 4 bases from J, leaving 14 bases between. This CDR3 contains 13 residues. The CDR3 DNA reads TGCAGCGTTGTCGCGGCGGACACTTACGAGCAGTACTTC. It encodes CSVVAADTYEQYF.

This clone was observed a few times. This chain links TRBV6-5 with TRBJ2-1, with TRBD2 identical over 7 bases. CDR1 is MNHEY and CDR2 is SVGAGI in the germline V gene. V shed 5 bases, J shed 11 bases, and the junction held 9 bases outside the gene matches. CDR3 size: 13 residues. The CDR3 protein is CASSPGTTRKQFF. The CDR3 nucleotides read TGTGCCAGCAGTCCCGGGACTACCCGGAAGCAGTTCTTC.

This rearrangement joins TRBV4-3 to TRBJ2-7, with TRBD2 as a possible D gene (6 bases). V was trimmed by 0 bases and J by 0 bases, leaving 18 bases between them. CDR1 and CDR2 from the germline V gene are LGHNA and YSLEER. The CDR3 runs to 18 residues. The CDR3 bases are TGCGCCAGCAGCCAAGATTGGAGGGCCAGATTAAGCTCCTACGAGCAGTACTTC. It is translated as CASSQDWRARLSSYEQYF.

The V call is TRBV28, the J call TRBJ1-2; TRBD1 aligns across 9 bases. Germline-derived CDR1 and CDR2 are MDHEN and SYDVKM. There are 13 residues in the CDR3. V was pared by 6 bases and J by 8 bases, with 7 bases of the junction left unmatched. Here the CDR3 reads CASSYGTGNGYTF. Written as DNA, the CDR3 is TGTGCCAGCAGCTACGGGACAGGGAACGGCTACACCTTC.

The table lists this clone with a few counts. The chain uses TRBV5-1 and TRBJ1-5, with D perhaps matching TRBD1 (5 bases). The CDR3 covers 13 residues. Per germline, CDR1 SGHRS and CDR2 YFSETQ. V gave up 0 bases and J gave up 5 bases, with 6 bases separating them. The CDR3 nucleotides are TGCGCCAGCAGCTTGGCCAGGGATCAGCCCCAGCATTTT. It codes for CASSLARDQPQHF.

The chain employs TRBV6-1 and TRBJ1-1; D unclear. V was shortened by 9 bases and J by 3 bases, with 14 bases between the two germline ends. Per the germline V gene, CDR1 is MNHNS and CDR2 is SASEGT. The CDR3 has 13 amino acids. This chain's CDR3 is CASPTGVHTEAFF. DNA of the CDR3: TGTGCCAGTCCGACGGGAGTTCACACTGAAGCTTTCTTT.

The chain uses TRBV11-2 and TRBJ2-1; tentatively, D is TRBD2 (5 bases). Germline CDR1 is SGHAT and CDR2 is FQNNGV. This CDR3 comprises 13 residues. V was trimmed by 5 bases and J by 4 bases, leaving 9 bases between them. The CDR3 here is CASSHRGYNEQFF. In nucleotides, the CDR3 is TGTGCCAGCAGCCACAGAGGGTACAATGAGCAGTTCTTC.

This clone was picked up a small number of times. The rearrangement uses TRBV27 and TRBJ2-7; 7 positions match TRBD2. Germline CDR1 is MNHEY and CDR2 is SMNVEV (reference sequence). The CDR3 contains 15 residues. V gave up 6 bases and J gave up 0 bases; unmatched junction bases: 8. In DNA form, the CDR3 reads TGTGCCAGCAGCATACTAGCGAGAAGCTCCTACGAGCAGTACTTC. This sequence encodes CASSILARSSYEQYF.

The chain uses TRBV5-4 and TRBJ2-5, with a weak D call TRBD1 (6 bases). Deletions cut 4 bases from V and 5 bases from J, with 24 bases between. The CDR3 is 17 amino acids. CDR1 is SGHNT, CDR2 YYREEE, per germline (reference sequence). In DNA, the CDR3 is TGTGCCAGCAGCCCCCGTGGGGGCAGGGGATATGGGGAGACCCAGTACTTC. It is translated as CASSPRGGRGYGETQYF.

The genes are TRBV19 and TRBJ2-5; the match to TRBD2 covers 8 bases. Per the germline V gene, CDR1 is LNHDA and CDR2 is SQIVND (reference sequence). The V segment lost 3 bases and the J segment 2 bases; nucleotides outside the gene matches: 5. The CDR3 extends over 15 amino acids. The CDR3 is CASSIGGAVQETQYF. The CDR3 DNA reads as TGTGCCAGTAGTATCGGGGGGGCAGTACAAGAGACCCAGTACTTC.

This chain uses TRBV18 with TRBJ2-1; 10 bases are a match to TRBD2. The germline V gene has CDR1 KGHSH and CDR2 LQKENI. Trimming took 1 base from V and 6 from J; bases not matched to a gene: 6. The CDR3 contains 16 residues. This chain's CDR3 is CASSPQASGGSNEQFF. Here the CDR3 DNA reads TGTGCCAGCTCACCACAGGCTAGCGGGGGAAGCAATGAGCAGTTCTTC.

This rearrangement joins TRBV4-1 to TRBJ1-4, with D possibly matching TRBD1 (6 bases). This CDR3 region has 16 residues. Germline V gene data show CDR1 as MGHRA and CDR2 as YSYEKL. V lost 5 bases and J 5 bases, leaving 18 bases between the germline ends. The CDR3 DNA sequence: TGCGCCAGCAGCACCAATACAGGGATTCGGAATGAAAAACTGTTTTTT. This gives the protein CASSTNTGIRNEKLFF.

The chain carries TRBV5-1 and TRBJ2-2; D is perhaps TRBD1 (5 bases). Trimming took off 4 bases at V and 1 base at J, with 8 bases between the two ends. Germline assignment: CDR1 SGHRS and CDR2 YFSETQ. The CDR3 loop spans 14 amino acids. CDR3 DNA: TGCGCCAGCAGCCCCGGACAGAACACCGGGGAGCTGTTTTTT. Protein sequence: CASSPGQNTGELFF.

V and J are TRBV29-1 and TRBJ1-1, with 8 bases aligning to TRBD1. J lost 3 bases, V lost 7 bases, and 25 bases had no gene match. Germline V CDR1 and CDR2: SQVTM, ANQGSEA. This CDR3 spans 19 amino acids. CDR3 sequence reads: CSAVGATGGLTGRDTEAFF. The CDR3 DNA reads as TGCAGCGCTGTGGGGGCTACAGGGGGGCTGACAGGTCGCGACACTGAAGCTTTCTTT.

In this sample, this clone turned up a few times. The V gene is TRBV5-6, the J gene TRBJ2-5; D gene unclear. Trimming removed 5 bases from V and 6 bases from J, with 14 bases in between. The CDR3 spans 13 residues. The germline gives CDR1 SGHDT, CDR2 YYEEEE. The CDR3 DNA is TGTGCCAGCAGTTCTGCTGGCCCCAAGACCCAGTACTTC. Translating it yields CASSSAGPKTQYF.

The chain uses TRBV27 and TRBJ2-3; the D is unclear. Trimming took off 7 bases at V and 0 bases at J, with 14 bases between the two ends. The CDR3 is 15 residues long. Germline V CDR1 and CDR2: MNHEY, SMNVEV (reference sequence). CDR3 DNA sequence: TGTGCCAGCAAACTCGTCGAGTCTAGCACAGATACGCAGTATTTT. Translated, it gives CASKLVESSTDTQYF.

The chain has TRBV7-6 and TRBJ2-7, with D possibly being TRBD1 (6 bases). Germline loops: CDR1 SGHVS, CDR2 FNYEAQ. The CDR3 length is 13 residues. The V gene lost 1 base and the J gene lost 7 bases, with 11 bases spanning the gap. CDR3: CASSLGQGNEQYF. The CDR3 region has the DNA TGTGCCAGCAGCTTAGGGCAGGGGAATGAGCAGTACTTC.